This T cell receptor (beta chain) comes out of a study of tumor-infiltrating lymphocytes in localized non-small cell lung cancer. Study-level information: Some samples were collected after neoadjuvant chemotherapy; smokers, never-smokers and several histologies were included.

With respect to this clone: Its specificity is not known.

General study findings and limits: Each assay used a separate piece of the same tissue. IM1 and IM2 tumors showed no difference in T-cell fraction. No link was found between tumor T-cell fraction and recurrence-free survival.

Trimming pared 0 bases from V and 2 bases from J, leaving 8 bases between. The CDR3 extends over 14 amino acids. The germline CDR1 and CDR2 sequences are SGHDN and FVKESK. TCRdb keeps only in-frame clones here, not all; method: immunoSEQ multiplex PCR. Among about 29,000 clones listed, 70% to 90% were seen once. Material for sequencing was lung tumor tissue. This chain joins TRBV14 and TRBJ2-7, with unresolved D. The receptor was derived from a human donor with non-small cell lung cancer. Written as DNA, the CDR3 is TGTGCCAGCAGCCAAGATAGACATCCCTACGAGCAGTACTTC. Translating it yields CASSQDRHPYEQYF.